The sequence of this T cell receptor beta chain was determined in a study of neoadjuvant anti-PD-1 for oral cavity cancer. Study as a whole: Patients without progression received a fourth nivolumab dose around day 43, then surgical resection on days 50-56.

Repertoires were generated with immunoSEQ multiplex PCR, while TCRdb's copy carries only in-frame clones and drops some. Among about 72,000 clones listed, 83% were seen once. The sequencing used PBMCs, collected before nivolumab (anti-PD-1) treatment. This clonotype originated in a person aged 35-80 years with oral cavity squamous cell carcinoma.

The CDR3 sequence: CASTDPGLYYEQYF. The CDR3, as DNA: TGTGCCAGCACCGATCCGGGACTATACTACGAGCAGTACTTC. The V and J genes are TRBV28 and TRBJ2-7; 7 bases fit TRBD2. CDR1 is MDHEN, CDR2 SYDVKM, per germline. The CDR3 consists of 14 residues. J was trimmed by 3 bases and V by 7 bases; bases with no gene match: 9.